This T cell receptor beta chain was documented in a study of blood T cell repertoires in COVID-19 (dated by TCRdb to about 2020). General notes on the study: Samples from collaborators originated in the United States, Italy and Spain and spanned both the acute and convalescent phases of COVID-19. The material from the prospective study consisted of cDNA or gDNA derived from T cells, B-cell-depleted T cells, or PBMCs. The dataset comprised deeply sampled blood TCRbeta repertoires from subjects exposed to, actively infected with, or recovered from COVID-19. The repertoires were released in a freely available public database intended as a resource for research on the immune response to SARS-CoV-2. The samples were drawn from two sources: the first 160 participants of the ongoing ImmuneRACE study, and 1,000 to 1,500 subjects contributed by 6 global collaborators. A de-identified subject ID, COVID-19 status, age in years and sex were almost always included in the sample metadata. Where available, HLA class I and class II types were obtained from metadata supplied by the sample provider rather than from assay-based typing. What the authors observed across the whole study: Clinical and demographic metadata were provided uncurated, with the amount varying by source and participant.

Its CDR3 holds 21 amino acids, cysteine through phenylalanine. Kept here is only the CDR3 DNA, which spans 63 bases and is read in frame from base 1. The germline V gene gives CDR1 as SGHVS and CDR2 as FNYEAQ. Trimming leaves V shorter by 5 bases and J shorter by 2 bases, with the junction holding 22 bases beyond the gene matches. The immunoSEQ Assay, a bias-controlled multiplex PCR, was used to amplify TCRbeta CDR3 regions from genomic DNA. As for how the authors treated the data: Nucleated cell counts per sample were estimated from amplification of reference gene primers within the assay. To quantify the absolute abundance of each unique TCRbeta CDR3 rearrangement, sequence reads were collapsed and filtered. For each sample, productive Simpson clonality was calculated as the square root of Simpson's diversity index over productive rearrangements. In its TCRdb copy, this immuneACCESS table keeps in-frame sequences only and misses some clones. Where compared with another copy, unresolved V genes explain less than half of these, and the others have no known cause. V and J calls and clone size are copied from that table; D and trimming were computed from the DNA. In this sample the table shows fewer than 600,000 clones, around 87% of which occur a single time. Over 1.5% of the sample is held by the ten biggest clonotypes.

On this clone itself: The target of this receptor is not known. No much larger clonotype is one base removed from it; base qualities were not supplied.

Participants in the prospective study were enrolled through a virtual design, were aged roughly 18 to 100 years, and lived in some 24 United States geographic areas. In the prospective study, participants were assigned to cohorts based on the clinical history participants reported in a screening survey and a study questionnaire. Recovered participants in ImmuneRACE Cohort 3 were defined as having two consecutive negative NP/OP PCR tests, clearance from a healthcare professional, or resolution of symptoms. Mobile phlebotomists in the prospective study collected whole blood, serum and a nasopharyngeal or oropharyngeal swab from every participant. Additional blood draws and questionnaires over an approximately two-month period could optionally be provided by prospective study participants. Before DNA extraction, blood samples from the prospective study were shipped at room temperature or frozen.

Sequencing was carried out using PBMCs or T cells enriched from blood (not recorded which). The TCR sequence derives from a middle-aged woman who had recovered from COVID-19. The V and J genes are TRBV7-6 and TRBJ2-5; 11 central nucleotides agree with TRBD2. The CDR3 here reads CASSPGPGIVASGRFQETQYF. The sequence in DNA is TGTGCCAGCAGCCCAGGGCCAGGGATTGTGGCTAGCGGGAGGTTTCAAGAGACCCAGTACTTC.